This TCR beta chain was retrieved from a study of blood T cell repertoires in COVID-19. Cohorts were based on clinical histories the participants reported. For recovered donors of Cohort 3, there were two negative PCRs, clearance, or symptom resolution. Generated by immunoSEQ multiplex PCR, the TCRdb table keeps only in-frame clones and is missing some. The top ten hold roughly 2% of the sample, which has 250,000 or so clones, 86% seen once. With 3 bases clipped from V and 2 bases from J, the junction kept 4 bases outside the gene matches. This CDR3 has 14 residues. Germline CDR1 is LNHDA and CDR2 is SQIVND (reference sequence).

V usage is TRBV19 and J usage is TRBJ2-7; TRBD1 aligns across 7 bases. The receptor was derived from a woman in her fifties or sixties who had recovered from COVID-19. Sequencing input: PBMCs or T cells enriched from blood (not recorded which). CDR3 in amino acids: CASSIGTVTYEQYF. The CDR3 nucleotides are TGTGCCAGTAGTATCGGGACAGTAACCTACGAGCAGTACTTC.